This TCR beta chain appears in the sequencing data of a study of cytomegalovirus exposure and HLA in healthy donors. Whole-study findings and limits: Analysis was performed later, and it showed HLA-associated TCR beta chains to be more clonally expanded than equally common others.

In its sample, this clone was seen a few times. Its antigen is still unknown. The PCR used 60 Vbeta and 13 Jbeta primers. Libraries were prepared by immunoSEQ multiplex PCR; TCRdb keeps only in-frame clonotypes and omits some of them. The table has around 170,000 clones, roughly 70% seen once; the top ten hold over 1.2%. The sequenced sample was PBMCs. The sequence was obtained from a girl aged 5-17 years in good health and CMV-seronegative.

The CDR3 DNA follows: TGTGCCAGCAGTTTACAATACGAGCAGTACTTC. Its protein product is CASSLQYEQYF. The genes are TRBV6-1 and TRBJ2-7; D remains ambiguous. V lost 5 bases and J lost 4, with 6 bases in between. The germline gives CDR1 MNHNS, CDR2 SASEGT. The CDR3 extends over 11 amino acids.